The present TCR beta chain was sequenced within a study of cytomegalovirus exposure and HLA in healthy donors. Both 60 Vbeta primers and 13 Jbeta primers went into the PCR. Profiled with immunoSEQ multiplex PCR; TCRdb holds only in-frame clones, not every one. Of some 150,000 clones in the sample, roughly 72% were seen once. Per germline, CDR1 MNHNS and CDR2 SASEGT. V trimming: 5 bases; J trimming: 0 bases; junction bases outside the gene matches: 3. CDR3 length equals 15 residues. The study, taken as a whole, reports: Earlier analysis looked at TCR beta V segments, and most were productive about 90% or about 30% of the time. A few chains tied to CMV proved CMV antigen-specific in vitro. 150 to 200 TCR beta chains were listed as cytomegalovirus-associated. Some public TCRs appeared in many individuals, while most sequences were rare.

About this clone itself: Antigen specificity is unknown.

This clonotype was sampled from a man aged 25 to 40 in good health and CMV-seronegative. The sequenced sample was PBMCs. This chain uses TRBV6-1 with TRBJ2-7; 11 bases are a match to TRBD2. CDR3 DNA: TGTGCCAGCAGTCTAGCGGGGGGAAGCTCCTACGAGCAGTACTTC. Protein sequence: CASSLAGGSSYEQYF.